These T cell receptor beta chains were read from a single sample in a study of shared clonotypes between healthy human individuals. Sequencing used immunoSEQ multiplex PCR; TCRdb keeps in-frame clones, though not all of them. The repertoire has about 1.5 million clones, 95% to 99% of them found once; the top ten carry 0.4% to 0.55%. Sequencing was carried out using naive CD4+ T cells sorted from blood. The receptor source for this set is a man aged 25 to 40 in good health. Each CDR3 is given with its conserved first and last residue. D genes are given only for firm matches. The listing skips clone size in some rows; elsewhere it reads once, few, many or a size class.

d_gene: TRBD2
abundance: .
j_gene: TRBJ2-3
v_gene: TRBV2
CDR3nt: TGTGCCAGCAGTGATTGGCGGGGGGGGCCAGATACGCAGTATTTT
CDR3aa: CASSDWRGGPDTQYF

d_gene: .
abundance: .
j_gene: TRBJ2-1
v_gene: TRBV6-1
CDR3nt: TGTGCCAGCCACGATCGCGGGTTCTACAATGAGCAGTTCTTC
CDR3aa: CASHDRGFYNEQFF

d_gene: TRBD1
abundance: .
j_gene: TRBJ2-5
v_gene: TRBV13
CDR3nt: TGTGCCAGCAGCTCCCGGACAGGGAGAGGGGAGACCCAGTACTTC
CDR3aa: CASSSRTGRGETQYF

d_gene: TRBD2
abundance: .
j_gene: TRBJ2-7
v_gene: TRBV7-2
CDR3nt: TGTGCCAGCAGCTCACTAGCGGGAGGGGGCGAGCAGTACTTC
CDR3aa: CASSSLAGGGEQYF

d_gene: .
abundance: .
j_gene: TRBJ2-7
v_gene: TRBV18
CDR3nt: TGTGCCAGCTCACCATCTCGGAGAGACGGGTCCTACGAGCAGTACTTC
CDR3aa: CASSPSRRDGSYEQYF

d_gene: TRBD2
abundance: .
j_gene: TRBJ2-3
v_gene: TRBV28
CDR3nt: TGTGCCAGCCTTTCCGAGGGACTAGCGGGATACTCCCCAGATACGCAGTATTTT
CDR3aa: CASLSEGLAGYSPDTQYF

d_gene: .
abundance: .
j_gene: TRBJ2-7
v_gene: TRBV28
CDR3nt: TGTGCCAGCAGTCCTCACCACGAGCAGTACTTC
CDR3aa: CASSPHHEQYF

d_gene: .
abundance: once
j_gene: TRBJ2-7
v_gene: TRBV20-1
CDR3nt: TGCAGTGCTAGCGGGGGAGCCGAGCAGTACTTC
CDR3aa: CSASGGAEQYF

d_gene: TRBD1
abundance: .
j_gene: TRBJ2-7
v_gene: TRBV7-9
CDR3nt: TGTGCCAGCAGCTATATCCTAGGACAGGGCCTTGCTAAACCGTACGAGCAGTACTTC
CDR3aa: CASSYILGQGLAKPYEQYF

d_gene: TRBD2
abundance: .
j_gene: TRBJ2-7
v_gene: TRBV5-6
CDR3nt: TGTGCCAGCAGCACCGGGACTAGGACCTACGAGCAGTACTTC
CDR3aa: CASSTGTRTYEQYF

d_gene: .
abundance: .
j_gene: TRBJ2-5
v_gene: TRBV25-1
CDR3nt: TGTGCCAGCAGTGGGTGGAAGACCCAGTACTTC
CDR3aa: CASSGWKTQYF

d_gene: .
abundance: .
j_gene: TRBJ1-2
v_gene: TRBV5-1
CDR3nt: TGCGCCAGCAGCCCGACCCTGGGAGGCCCTACTAACTATGGCTACACCTTC
CDR3aa: CASSPTLGGPTNYGYTF

d_gene: TRBD1
abundance: .
j_gene: TRBJ2-7
v_gene: TRBV5-1
CDR3nt: TGCGCCAGCAGCTCCTCGGACAGGGGGCCCTACGAGCAGTACTTC
CDR3aa: CASSSSDRGPYEQYF

d_gene: TRBD2
abundance: .
j_gene: TRBJ2-1
v_gene: TRBV5-1
CDR3nt: TGCGCCAGCAGCCTGCTCGCGGGAGGGCGGGGTGAGCAGTTCTTC
CDR3aa: CASSLLAGGRGEQFF

d_gene: TRBD1
abundance: .
j_gene: TRBJ2-2
v_gene: TRBV14
CDR3nt: TGTGCCAGCAGCCAAAACAGGGGCGGGGAGCTGTTTTTT
CDR3aa: CASSQNRGGELFF

d_gene: .
abundance: .
j_gene: TRBJ2-2
v_gene: TRBV18
CDR3nt: TGTGCCAGCTCACCAGATCAGGGAGGCCCCGGGGAGCTGTTTTTT
CDR3aa: CASSPDQGGPGELFF

d_gene: TRBD1
abundance: .
j_gene: TRBJ1-1
v_gene: TRBV4-1
CDR3nt: TGCGCCAGCAGCCAACCCGGCAGGGGGGTGAGCACTGAAGCTTTCTTT
CDR3aa: CASSQPGRGVSTEAFF

d_gene: .
abundance: .
j_gene: TRBJ1-2
v_gene: TRBV6-5
CDR3nt: TGTGCCAGCAGATCCAACTATGGCTACACCTTC
CDR3aa: CASRSNYGYTF

d_gene: .
abundance: once
j_gene: TRBJ1-5
v_gene: TRBV7-9
CDR3nt: TGTGCCAGCAGCTTAGATCTGGGTCAGCCCCAGCATTTT
CDR3aa: CASSLDLGQPQHF

d_gene: TRBD1
abundance: .
j_gene: TRBJ1-1
v_gene: TRBV6-5
CDR3nt: TGTGCCAGCAGTGCGGACAGGGGGACTGAAGCTTTCTTT
CDR3aa: CASSADRGTEAFF

d_gene: .
abundance: .
j_gene: TRBJ2-3
v_gene: TRBV19
CDR3nt: TGTGCCAGTACCAACAGGGAAGGAGGGGGTACGCAGTATTTT
CDR3aa: CASTNREGGGTQYF

d_gene: .
abundance: .
j_gene: TRBJ2-1
v_gene: TRBV5-1
CDR3nt: TGCGCCAGCAGTACCGGTCTAGCTGTACACAATGAGCAGTTCTTC
CDR3aa: CASSTGLAVHNEQFF

d_gene: .
abundance: .
j_gene: TRBJ1-2
v_gene: TRBV27
CDR3nt: TGTGCCAGCAGTTTGCGGTTGAGGGGATATGGCTACACCTTC
CDR3aa: CASSLRLRGYGYTF

d_gene: TRBD2
abundance: .
j_gene: TRBJ2-1
v_gene: TRBV29-1
CDR3nt: TGCAGCGCAGGGGGGACGACTAGCGGGAGGGAGTACTCCTACAATGAGCAGTTCTTC
CDR3aa: CSAGGTTSGREYSYNEQFF

d_gene: .
abundance: .
j_gene: TRBJ2-2
v_gene: TRBV5-1
CDR3nt: TGCGCCAGCAGCCTAGTGGGGCAGGGTATTTCCGCCGGGGAGCTGTTTTTT
CDR3aa: CASSLVGQGISAGELFF

d_gene: TRBD1
abundance: .
j_gene: TRBJ1-4
v_gene: TRBV5-1
CDR3nt: TGCGCCAGCAGCAGAGGGGGCGTTGAAAAACTGTTTTTT
CDR3aa: CASSRGGVEKLFF

d_gene: .
abundance: .
j_gene: TRBJ2-1
v_gene: TRBV11-2
CDR3nt: TGTGCCAGCAGCACCTTTAAGAGCTCCTACAATGAGCAGTTCTTC
CDR3aa: CASSTFKSSYNEQFF

d_gene: .
abundance: .
j_gene: TRBJ2-2
v_gene: TRBV19
CDR3nt: TGTGCCGGATCTACTAGCACGAACACCGGGGAGCTGTTTTTT
CDR3aa: CAGSTSTNTGELFF

d_gene: TRBD2
abundance: .
j_gene: TRBJ2-5
v_gene: TRBV7-2
CDR3nt: TGTGCCAGCAGCCCTCCGGGAGGTCAAGAGACCCAGTACTTC
CDR3aa: CASSPPGGQETQYF

d_gene: .
abundance: .
j_gene: TRBJ2-7
v_gene: TRBV19
CDR3nt: TGTGCCAGTAGTATTGGGGGCTCCTCCTACGAGCAGTACTTC
CDR3aa: CASSIGGSSYEQYF

d_gene: .
abundance: .
j_gene: TRBJ2-3
v_gene: TRBV2
CDR3nt: TGTGCCAGCAGTGATGAACGACAGGGCACAGATACGCAGTATTTT
CDR3aa: CASSDERQGTDTQYF

d_gene: TRBD2
abundance: .
j_gene: TRBJ2-1
v_gene: TRBV9
CDR3nt: TGTGCCAGCAGCGCTAGCGGGAGGGGGTACAATGAGCAGTTCTTC
CDR3aa: CASSASGRGYNEQFF

d_gene: .
abundance: few
j_gene: TRBJ1-1
v_gene: TRBV5-4
CDR3nt: TGTGCCAGCAGCAAGGGGGATGGCACTGAAGCTTTCTTT
CDR3aa: CASSKGDGTEAFF

d_gene: TRBD2
abundance: .
j_gene: TRBJ2-5
v_gene: TRBV15
CDR3nt: TGTGCCACCAGCAGAGTCGCGGGAGTTGGGACCCAGTACTTC
CDR3aa: CATSRVAGVGTQYF

d_gene: TRBD2
abundance: .
j_gene: TRBJ2-7
v_gene: TRBV10-1
CDR3nt: TGCGCCAGCAGTGAGTCGAGGCCGGGACTAGCGGAATACGAGCAGTACTTC
CDR3aa: CASSESRPGLAEYEQYF

d_gene: .
abundance: .
j_gene: TRBJ2-5
v_gene: TRBV6-5
CDR3nt: TGTGCCAGCAGTTTTGGTGAGACCCAGTACTTC
CDR3aa: CASSFGETQYF

d_gene: .
abundance: .
j_gene: TRBJ2-5
v_gene: TRBV5-1
CDR3nt: TGCGCCAGCAGCTTGGGTGGGACGGGCAAGAGAGGCCAGTACTTC
CDR3aa: CASSLGGTGKRGQYF

d_gene: .
abundance: .
j_gene: TRBJ1-2
v_gene: TRBV7-9
CDR3nt: TGTGCCAGCAGCTTCCCAAGAGGTGACTATGGCTACACCTTC
CDR3aa: CASSFPRGDYGYTF

d_gene: .
abundance: .
j_gene: TRBJ2-5
v_gene: TRBV18
CDR3nt: TGTGCCAGCTCACCACCGGATAGGGAGACCCAGTACTTC
CDR3aa: CASSPPDRETQYF

d_gene: TRBD2
abundance: .
j_gene: TRBJ2-5
v_gene: TRBV10-3
CDR3nt: TGTGCCATCAGTGAGGGGCTAGCGGGAGGGTTCGCGGAGACCCAGTACTTC
CDR3aa: CAISEGLAGGFAETQYF

d_gene: .
abundance: .
j_gene: TRBJ2-5
v_gene: TRBV5-6
CDR3nt: TGTGCCAGCAGCGGAACCTCCGGGACTCTCGAGGGAGAGACCCAGTACTTC
CDR3aa: CASSGTSGTLEGETQYF

d_gene: .
abundance: .
j_gene: TRBJ2-3
v_gene: TRBV5-8
CDR3nt: TGTGCCAGCAGCTTGGGGGTGGTAGCTGATACGCAGTATTTT
CDR3aa: CASSLGVVADTQYF

d_gene: .
abundance: .
j_gene: TRBJ2-2
v_gene: TRBV11-3
CDR3nt: TGTGCCAGCAGCATTAGGGGTACCGGGGAGCTGTTTTTT
CDR3aa: CASSIRGTGELFF

d_gene: TRBD2
abundance: .
j_gene: TRBJ2-7
v_gene: TRBV7-9
CDR3nt: TGTGCCAGCAGCCCCGATGGGACTAGCGTCCGGGGCGAGCAGTACTTC
CDR3aa: CASSPDGTSVRGEQYF

d_gene: .
abundance: once
j_gene: TRBJ2-7
v_gene: TRBV28
CDR3nt: TGTGCTGTAAAGGCGTCAGGGGCAACTATGACCTACGAGCAGTACTTC
CDR3aa: CAVKASGATMTYEQYF

d_gene: .
abundance: .
j_gene: TRBJ2-2
v_gene: TRBV5-4
CDR3nt: TGTGCCAGCACCAACCTTCCGGGGGGCGTGACCGGGGAGCTGTTTTTT
CDR3aa: CASTNLPGGVTGELFF